Sequencing of this T cell receptor beta chain was carried out in a study of blood T cell repertoires in COVID-19. Turning to the study itself: PBMCs, B-cell-depleted T cells, or T cells provided the cDNA or gDNA that made up the material.

Points on this clone: At one end the junction does not follow the germline gene, possibly because of a read error.

Enrolled through a virtual design, the participants were between 18 and 89 years of age and came from under 30 US areas. Cohort placement rested on clinical history that participants reported themselves. Here immunoSEQ multiplex PCR was the method, and the copy in TCRdb shows in-frame clones only, minus some. Of over 130,000 clones listed, approximately 84% are singletons. This sequence originates from a woman aged 45 to 65 with acute COVID-19. Sequenced: PBMCs or T cells enriched from blood (not recorded which).

The CDR3 DNA sequence: TGCAGCTTTGATAGCGGGAGGGCCACAGATACGCAGTATTTT. Its translation: CSFDSGRATDTQYF. The chain links TRBV29-1 to TRBJ2-3, with TRBD2 matching over 11 bases. The CDR3 runs 14 residues. Per the germline V gene, CDR1 is SQVTM and CDR2 is ANQGSEA.